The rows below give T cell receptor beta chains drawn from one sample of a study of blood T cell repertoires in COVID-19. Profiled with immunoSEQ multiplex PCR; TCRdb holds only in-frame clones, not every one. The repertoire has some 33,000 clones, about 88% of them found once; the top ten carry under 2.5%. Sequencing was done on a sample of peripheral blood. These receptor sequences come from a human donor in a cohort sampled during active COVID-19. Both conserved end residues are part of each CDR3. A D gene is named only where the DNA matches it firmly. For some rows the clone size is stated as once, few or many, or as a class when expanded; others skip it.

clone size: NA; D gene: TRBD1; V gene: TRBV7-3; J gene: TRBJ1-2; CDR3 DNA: TGTGCCAGCAGCTACCAGGGGGCTAAGGGCTACACCTTC; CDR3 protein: CASSYQGAKGYTF
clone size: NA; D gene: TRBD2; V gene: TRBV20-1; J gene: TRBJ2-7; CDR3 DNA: TGCAGTGCCAGTAGGAGTGGACTAGCGGGGCCCTACAGCGCGGGAGAGCAGTACTTC; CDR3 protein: CSASRSGLAGPYSAGEQYF
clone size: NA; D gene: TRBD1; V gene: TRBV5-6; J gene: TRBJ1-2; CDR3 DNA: TGTGCCAGCAGCTTGGTAGGGACAGGGGCTCCCTATGGCTACACCTTC; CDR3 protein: CASSLVGTGAPYGYTF
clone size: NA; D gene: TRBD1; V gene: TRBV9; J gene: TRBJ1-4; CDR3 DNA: TGTGCCAGCAGCCCTATACCGAGGGAGGGACAGGGAGGAGAAAAACTGTTTTTT; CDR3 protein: CASSPIPREGQGGEKLFF
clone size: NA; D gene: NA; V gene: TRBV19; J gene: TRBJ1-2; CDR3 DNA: TGTGCCACCACCAGGGGCGACAGAAACTATGGCTACACCTTC; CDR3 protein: CATTRGDRNYGYTF
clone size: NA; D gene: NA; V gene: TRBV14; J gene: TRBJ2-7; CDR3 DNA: TGTGCCAGCAGCCCTAGGACAGGAGGGCCCTACGAGCAGTACTTC; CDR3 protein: CASSPRTGGPYEQYF
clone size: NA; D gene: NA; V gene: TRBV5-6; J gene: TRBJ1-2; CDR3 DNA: TGTGCCAGCAGCTTGGGGTCTCCGGGGGTAGGAGGCTACACCTTC; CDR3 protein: CASSLGSPGVGGYTF
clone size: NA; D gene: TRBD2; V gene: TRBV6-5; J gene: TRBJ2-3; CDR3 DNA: TGTGCCAGCAGCCTTAGCGGGGGGACCACAGATACGCAGTATTTT; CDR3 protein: CASSLSGGTTDTQYF
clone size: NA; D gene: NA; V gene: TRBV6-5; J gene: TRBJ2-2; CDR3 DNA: TGTGCCAGCAGCCTCACCGGGGCGAACACCGGGGAGCTGTTTTTT; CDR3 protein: CASSLTGANTGELFF
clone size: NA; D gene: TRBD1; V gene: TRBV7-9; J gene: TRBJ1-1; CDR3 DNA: TGTGCCACAGGACAGGGGGCTTTAAACACTGAAGCTTTCTTT; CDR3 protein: CATGQGALNTEAFF
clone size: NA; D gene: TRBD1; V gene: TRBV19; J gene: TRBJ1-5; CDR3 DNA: TGTGCCAGCAATTCCGGGACAGGGGGTAATAGCAATCAGCCCCAGCATTTT; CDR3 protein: CASNSGTGGNSNQPQHF
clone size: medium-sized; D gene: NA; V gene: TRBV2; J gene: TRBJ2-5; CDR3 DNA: TGTGCCAGCTCGGTCCTTCAAGAGACCCAGTACTTC; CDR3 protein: CASSVLQETQYF
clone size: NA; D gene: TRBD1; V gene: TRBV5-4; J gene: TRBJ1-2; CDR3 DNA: TGTGCCAGCAGCTTTGGGACAGCTCTCTTGTATGGCTACACCTTC; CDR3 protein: CASSFGTALLYGYTF
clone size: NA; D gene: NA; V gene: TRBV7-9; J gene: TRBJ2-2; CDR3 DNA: TGTGCCAGCAGCTTAGGGCAGAACACCGGGGAGCTGTTTTTT; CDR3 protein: CASSLGQNTGELFF
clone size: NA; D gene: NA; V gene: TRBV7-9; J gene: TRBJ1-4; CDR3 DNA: TGTGCCAGCGCCGCCGGGGCAACTAATGAAAAACTGTTTTTT; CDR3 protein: CASAAGATNEKLFF
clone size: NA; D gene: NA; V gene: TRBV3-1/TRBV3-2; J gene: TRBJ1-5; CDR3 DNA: TGTGCCAGCAGCCAAGATTTCTCAGGCCAGCCCCAGCATTTT; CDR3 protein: CASSQDFSGQPQHF
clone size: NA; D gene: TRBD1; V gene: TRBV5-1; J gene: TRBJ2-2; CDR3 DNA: TGCGCCAGCAGCCCGGACCCCGGGACAGGCCCCGGGGAGCTGTTTTTT; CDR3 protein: CASSPDPGTGPGELFF
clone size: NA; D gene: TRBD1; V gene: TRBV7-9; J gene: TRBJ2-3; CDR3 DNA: TGTGCCAGCAGCGACCGGGACAGGGAGGTAGATACGCAGTATTTT; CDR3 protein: CASSDRDREVDTQYF
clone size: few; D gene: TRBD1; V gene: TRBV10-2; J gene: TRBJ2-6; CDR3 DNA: TGCGCCAGCAGTGATGGACAGGGGAAGTTTGGGGCCAACGTCCTGACTTTC; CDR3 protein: CASSDGQGKFGANVLTF
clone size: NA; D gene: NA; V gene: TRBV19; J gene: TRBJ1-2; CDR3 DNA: TGTGCCAGTAGTACAGGGTGGTATATCGATGGCTACACCTTC; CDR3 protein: CASSTGWYIDGYTF
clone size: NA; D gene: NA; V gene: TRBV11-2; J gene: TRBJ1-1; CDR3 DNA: TGTGCCAGCAGCCCTCTAACGGGAGCGCTTAACACTGAAGCTTTCTTT; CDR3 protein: CASSPLTGALNTEAFF
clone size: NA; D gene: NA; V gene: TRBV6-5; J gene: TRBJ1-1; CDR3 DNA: TGTGCCAGCAGTTATTCCACAGGGCCCGAGGGTGAAGCTTTCTTT; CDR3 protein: CASSYSTGPEGEAFF
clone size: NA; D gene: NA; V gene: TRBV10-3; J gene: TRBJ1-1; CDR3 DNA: TGTGCCATCAGACCCGGGACACCTAACATGAACACTGAAGCTTTCTTT; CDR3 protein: CAIRPGTPNMNTEAFF
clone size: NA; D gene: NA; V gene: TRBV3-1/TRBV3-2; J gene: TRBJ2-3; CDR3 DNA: TGTGCCAGCAGCCAAGACGTAGTGGGGGGGGCCACAGATACGCAGTATTTT; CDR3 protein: CASSQDVVGGATDTQYF
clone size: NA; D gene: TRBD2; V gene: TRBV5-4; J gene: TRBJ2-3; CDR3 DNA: TGTGCCAGCAGCCCACGGGGGGGGGACACAGATACGCAGTATTTT; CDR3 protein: CASSPRGGDTDTQYF
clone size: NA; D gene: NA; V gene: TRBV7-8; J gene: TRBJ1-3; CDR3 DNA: TGTGCCAGCAGCTTGGCAGTCTTAAACACCATATATTTT; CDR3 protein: CASSLAVLNTIYF
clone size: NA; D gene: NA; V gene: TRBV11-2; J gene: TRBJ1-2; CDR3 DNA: TGTGCCAGCAGCTCCCGCGGACAGCGAGAATATGGCTACACCTTC; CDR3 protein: CASSSRGQREYGYTF
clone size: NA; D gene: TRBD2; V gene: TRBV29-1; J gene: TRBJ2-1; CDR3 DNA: TGCAGCGCCGCGGGGACTAGCTCCTACAATGAGCAGTTCTTC; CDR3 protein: CSAAGTSSYNEQFF
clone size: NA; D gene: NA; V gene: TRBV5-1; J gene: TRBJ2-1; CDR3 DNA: TGCGCCAGTCACCAGGGAGGCTACAATGAGCAGTTCTTC; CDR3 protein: CASHQGGYNEQFF
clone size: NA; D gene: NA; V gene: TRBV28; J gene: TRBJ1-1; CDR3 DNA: TGTGCCAGCAGTTTTTTACCAGCTGAAGCTTTCTTT; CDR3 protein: CASSFLPAEAFF
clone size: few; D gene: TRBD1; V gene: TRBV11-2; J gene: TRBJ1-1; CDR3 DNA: TGTGCCAGCGGACAGGGGGAAGCGGGCACTGAAGCTTTCTTT; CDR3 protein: CASGQGEAGTEAFF
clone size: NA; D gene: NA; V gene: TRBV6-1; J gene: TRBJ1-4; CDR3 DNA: TGTGCCAGCAGTGAGGCGGCAGCAACTAATGAAAAACTGTTTTTT; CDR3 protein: CASSEAAATNEKLFF